What follows are 22 T cell receptor beta chains derived from one specimen sequenced in a study of PD-1 blockade in classical Hodgkin lymphoma. Each of the patients experienced relapse following autologous stem cell transplantation, and their brentuximab vedotin exposure differed. TCRdb's table, derived via immunoSEQ multiplex PCR, lists solely in-frame clones and lacks some. The table lists about 94,000 clones, about 88% of them singletons. The sample here was peripheral blood mononuclear cells (PBMCs), taken before the second cycle of nivolumab. These receptors came from a human donor with classical Hodgkin lymphoma.

The V and J genes are TRBV4-1 and TRBJ2-3; D remains unclear. With 1 base removed from V and 4 bases from J, the gap between germline ends came to 12 bases. The CDR3 is made up of 15 amino acids. Germline V CDR1 and CDR2: MGHRA, YSYEKL. In nucleotides, the CDR3 is TGCGCCAGCAGCCAAGCTATGATCTCTCCAGATACGCAGTATTTT. It specifies CASSQAMISPDTQYF.

The chain employs TRBV7-2 and TRBJ2-7; D unclear. In germline, CDR1 is SGHTA, CDR2 FQGNSA. The CDR3 is made up of 16 amino acids. V gave up 1 base and J gave up 4 bases, with 17 bases separating them. CDR3 in amino acids: CASSLGFKGSLYEQYF. Written as DNA, the CDR3 is TGTGCCAGCAGCTTAGGGTTCAAGGGCAGCCTTTACGAGCAGTACTTC.

In this sample, this clone turned up once. This chain connects TRBV5-1 to TRBJ2-3, with 10 bases fitting TRBD1. Per the germline V gene, CDR1 is SGHRS and CDR2 is YFSETQ. Germline trimming cut 1 base from V and 6 bases from J; bases unmatched to any gene: 11. This CDR3 comprises 17 residues. The CDR3 region has the DNA TGCGCCAGCAGCTTGTGGTCCGGGACAGGGGAGGGGGATACGCAGTATTTT. As protein: CASSLWSGTGEGDTQYF. The entire variable domain, with the rest obtained from reference TRBV5-1 and TRBJ2-3, is as follows: KAGVTQTPRYLIKTRGQQVTLSCSPISGHRSVSWYQQTPGQGLQFLFEYFSETQRNKGNFPGRFSGRQFSNSRSEMNVSTLELGDSALYLCASSLWSGTGEGDTQYFGPGTRLTVL.

The chain links TRBV5-6 to TRBJ1-4; D remains unclear. From germline, CDR1 is SGHDT and CDR2 YYEEEE. The CDR3 covers 13 residues. The V and J ends lost 4 bases and 5 bases respectively, with 9 bases between them. The CDR3 DNA reads TGTGCCAGCAGCCCTGGGATAAATGAAAAACTGTTTTTT. Its protein is CASSPGINEKLFF.

The chain joins TRBV28 to TRBJ2-7; 8 bases are shared with TRBD2. The V gene's germline CDR1 is MDHEN and CDR2 SYDVKM. The CDR3 has 15 residues. Trimming cost V 5 bases and J 3 bases; bases outside gene matches: 9. The CDR3 nucleotides read TGTGCCAGCAGTAGCACGGGAGGGCCTTACTACGAGCAGTACTTC. This encodes CASSSTGGPYYEQYF.

This chain connects TRBV5-1 to TRBJ2-2; TRBD2 might be the D (5 bases). CDR1 is SGHRS, CDR2 YFSETQ, per germline. This CDR3 has 16 residues. The V end was cut by 4 bases, the J end by 0 bases, with 13 bases between. As DNA, the CDR3 is TGCGCCAGCAGCCCCCTACCGGGAACGAACACCGGGGAGCTGTTTTTT. Its translation is CASSPLPGTNTGELFF.

This rearrangement joins TRBV11-2 to TRBJ2-1, with 7 bases aligning to TRBD1. The V and J ends lost 0 bases and 5 bases, in that order; junction bases with no gene match: 4. CDR1 SGHAT and CDR2 FQNNGV come from the germline V gene. The length of the CDR3 is 15 residues. DNA for the CDR3: TGTGCCAGCAGCTTAGAAGGGACAGCCAACAATGAGCAGTTCTTC. Amino acid sequence: CASSLEGTANNEQFF. Based on the CDR3 plus reference TRBV11-2 and TRBJ2-1, the full variable domain is EAGVAQSPRYKIIEKRQSVAFWCNPISGHATLYWYQQILGQGPKLLIQFQNNGVVDDSQLPKDRFSAERLKGVDSTLKIQPAKLEDSAVYLCASSLEGTANNEQFFGPGTRLTVL.

The chain combines TRBV4-1 with TRBJ2-3; no clear D. Per the germline V gene, CDR1 is MGHRA and CDR2 is YSYEKL. CDR3 size: 17 residues. Deletions cut 0 bases from V and 6 bases from J, with 19 bases between. The CDR3 protein is CASSQDLLGSFADTQYF. The CDR3 DNA sequence: TGCGCCAGCAGCCAAGATTTGCTAGGCAGCTTTGCGGATACGCAGTATTTT.

The genes are TRBV28 and TRBJ1-5; 8 bases align to TRBD1. CDR1 is MDHEN, CDR2 SYDVKM, per germline. The CDR3 is made up of 14 amino acids. V shed 4 bases and J 5 bases; nucleotides not matched to a gene: 4. CDR3 region: CASSSDREDQPQHF. The CDR3 coding sequence is TGTGCCAGCAGTTCGGACAGGGAGGATCAGCCCCAGCATTTT.

The chain uses TRBV11-2 and TRBJ2-1, with D hard to call. CDR1 and CDR2 from the germline V gene are SGHAT and FQNNGV. CDR3 length: 15 residues. The ends were cut back, 6 bases at V and 4 bases at J, with 16 bases in the middle. The CDR3 nucleotides read TGTGCCAGCAGTTGGTGGGCCGTCGGTTACAATGAGCAGTTCTTC. It encodes CASSWWAVGYNEQFF.

This chain joins TRBV6-5 and TRBJ1-4; D uncertain. This CDR3 region has 14 residues. Germline loops: CDR1 MNHEY, CDR2 SVGAGI. V was shortened by 4 bases and J by 7 bases, with 13 bases between the two germline ends. CDR3 sequence (DNA): TGTGCCAGCAGTTTACGCATGACGGGTGAAAAACTGTTTTTT. It codes for CASSLRMTGEKLFF.

The V gene is TRBV6-6, the J gene TRBJ1-6; D remains unclear. The CDR3 is made up of 13 amino acids. V lost 2 bases and J lost 13, with 12 bases in between. CDR1 MNHNY and CDR2 SVGAGI come from the germline V gene (reference sequence). CDR3 amino acids: CASSYIEGGPLHF. CDR3 DNA: TGTGCCAGCAGTTACATAGAGGGAGGGCCCCTCCACTTT.

The chain carries TRBV15 and TRBJ2-7; D is unclear. The germline V gene encodes CDR1 LNHNV and CDR2 YYDKDF (reference sequence). The CDR3 totals 12 residues. V was clipped by 3 bases and J by 12 bases, with 15 bases between them. The CDR3 nucleotides are TGTGCCACCAGCAGCATCGAATCCCTTTTGTACTTC. Encoded protein: CATSSIESLLYF.

The rearrangement links TRBV6-1 to TRBJ2-2; unclear D gene. V was cut by 4 bases and J by 1 base, with 10 bases left in between. Germline V CDR1 and CDR2: MNHNS, SASEGT. The CDR3 is 15 amino acids. In DNA form, the CDR3 reads TGTGCCAGCAGTGCGGCCAGCCTGAACACCGGGGAGCTGTTTTTT. It codes for CASSAASLNTGELFF.

The CDR3: CASSVVSGQSYGYTF. DNA of the CDR3: TGTGCCAGCAGCGTAGTCTCGGGACAGAGCTATGGCTACACCTTC. This sequence joins TRBV9 and TRBJ1-2; TRBD1 matches 7 bases. Trimming removed 0 bases from V and 4 bases from J; junction bases left unmatched: 6. Germline assignment: CDR1 SGDLS and CDR2 YYNGEE. CDR3 size: 15 residues.

This chain uses TRBV4-1 with TRBJ2-5; D might be TRBD2 (7 bases). Trimming removed 3 bases at V and 2 bases at J, with 16 bases between. This CDR3 is built from 16 residues. Germline lookup yields CDR1 MGHRA and CDR2 YSYEKL. For the CDR3, the DNA is TGCGCCAGCAGCCAGCTCTGGGGGGGGCCACAAGAGACCCAGTACTTC. It is translated as CASSQLWGGPQETQYF.

The chain carries TRBV5-6 and TRBJ2-7; 8 nucleotides agree with TRBD2. The trim removed 4 bases at V and 4 bases at J, leaving 7 bases unmatched. CDR1 is SGHDT and CDR2 is YYEEEE in the germline V gene. The CDR3 runs 14 residues. This chain's CDR3 is CASSKGLGSYEQYF. In nucleotides, the CDR3 is TGTGCCAGCAGCAAGGGACTAGGTTCGTACGAGCAGTACTTC.

This chain links TRBV19 with TRBJ1-2; D is unresolved. Germline V gene data show CDR1 as LNHDA and CDR2 as SQIVND (reference sequence). Deletions cut 3 bases from V and 4 bases from J, with 24 bases between. The CDR3 contains 18 residues. The CDR3 DNA follows: TGTGCCAGTAGTATGGTTGTGGGAGGGAGCTACGTAATCTATGGCTACACCTTC. Protein product: CASSMVVGGSYVIYGYTF.

The J gene is TRBJ1-5, the V gene TRBV7-9, with D maybe TRBD1 (5 bases). With 3 bases removed from V and 1 base from J, the gap between germline ends came to 7 bases. This CDR3 spans 14 amino acids. The germline gives CDR1 SEHNR, CDR2 FQNEAQ (reference sequence). CDR3 in amino acids: CASSFWDSNQPQHF. CDR3 in DNA: TGTGCCAGCAGCTTTTGGGACAGCAATCAGCCCCAGCATTTT. The full variable domain, rest sourced from reference TRBV7-9 and TRBJ1-5, is DTGVSQNPRHKITKRGQNVTFRCDPISEHNRLYWYRQTLGQGPEFLTYFQNEAQLEKSRLLSDRFSAERPKGSFSTLEIQRTEQGDSAMYLCASSFWDSNQPQHFGDGTRLSIL.

V usage is TRBV14 and J usage is TRBJ1-4; a weak D match, TRBD1 (5 bases). Germline assignment: CDR1 SGHDN and CDR2 FVKESK. The ends were cut back, 3 bases at V and 8 bases at J, with 10 bases in the middle. The CDR3 is 13 residues long. CDR3 sequence: CASSQGTREKLFF. CDR3 nucleotide sequence: TGTGCCAGCAGCCAGGGGACCCGCGAAAAACTGTTTTTT. Together with reference TRBV14 and TRBJ1-4, the CDR3 gives the full variable domain: EAGVTQFPSHSVIEKGQTVTLRCDPISGHDNLYWYRRVMGKEIKFLLHFVKESKQDESGMPNNRFLAERTGGTYSTLKVQPAELEDSGVYFCASSQGTREKLFFGSGTQLSVL.

This rearrangement joins TRBV29-1 to TRBJ2-3; possibly TRBD2 for D (5 bases). Germline V gives CDR1 SQVTM, CDR2 ANQGSEA. The ends were cut back, 0 bases at V and 4 bases at J, with 11 bases in the middle. The CDR3 sequence is 14 residues long. The CDR3 spells CSVEDQRLPDTQYF. The CDR3 DNA is TGCAGCGTTGAAGACCAGAGACTACCAGATACGCAGTATTTT.

This chain uses TRBV10-3 with TRBJ2-1, with TRBD1 matching over 8 bases. Germline loops: CDR1 ENHRY, CDR2 SYGVKD. Trimming removed 10 bases from V and 2 bases from J; junction bases left unmatched: 10. The CDR3 runs 15 residues. CDR3 bases: TGTGCCACGAAACCCGGGACAGGTACCTACAATGAGCAGTTCTTC. This encodes CATKPGTGTYNEQFF.